This T cell receptor (beta chain) was sequenced for a study of cytomegalovirus exposure and HLA in healthy donors. Study results and limitations: Clonal expansion, a later analysis showed, was greater in HLA-associated TCR beta chains than in equally common others.

J gave up 2 bases and V 7 bases, and 9 bases lay outside the gene matches. The CDR3 extends over 15 amino acids. CDR1 and CDR2 from the germline V gene are MNHEY and SVGAGI. The PCR ran on 60 Vbeta and 13 Jbeta primers. The data were produced by immunoSEQ multiplex PCR, yet TCRdb's version contains in-frame clones alone and is incomplete. The sample holds over 85,000 clones, about 77% seen once. Note on this clone: Its target is unknown.

The sequence derives from a man aged 40-49 years in good health and CMV-seronegative. Source material: PBMCs. This chain joins TRBV6-5 and TRBJ2-7; TRBD1 agrees at 9 bases. For the CDR3, the DNA is TGTGCCAGCAATCCCCGACAGGGGGGAACCTACGAGCAGTACTTC. This translates into CASNPRQGGTYEQYF.